This TCR beta chain was retrieved from a study of Ad26.COV2.S vaccination and SARS-CoV-2 variants. Study details: Each vaccinee took Ad26.COV2.S intramuscularly, once or twice 56 days apart. Broader study findings: The analyses of TCR breadth and depth may have understated the size of total T cell responses. Reports say spike-specific CD8+ and CD4+ T cell responses covered substantial breadth after vaccination. Those who received vaccine or placebo ended up with similar non-spike TCR breadth.

Profiling relied on immunoSEQ multiplex PCR, and the TCRdb table lists in-frame clones only, not all of them. Here the sample spans 300,000 to 450,000 clones, more than 75% being singletons. Treatment given: some 20 received Ad26.COV2.S at low or high dose, single or two shots; about 5 received placebo; per-sample allocation not given. Sampling occurred on day 63 after the first vaccine or placebo injection. A remark on this clone: Its antigen is unknown.

The sample in question was peripheral blood, obtained in a trial of Ad26.COV2.S vaccine versus placebo. This receptor was taken from a person aged 18-60 years who received the Ad26.COV2.S COVID-19 vaccine or a placebo.

CDR3 in DNA: TGTGCCAGTAATCGTCTTTCAGGTACCACAGATACGCAGTATTTT. Residues: CASNRLSGTTDTQYF. This sequence joins TRBV19 and TRBJ2-3; D gene unclear. CDR3 length equals 15 residues. From germline, CDR1 is LNHDA and CDR2 SQIVND (reference sequence). Trimming left V 7 bases short and J 2 bases short, with 16 bases between.